The entry that follows covers one TCR beta chain sequence. The antigen remains unidentified. The sample is drawn from a study of T cells after yellow fever vaccination. As for the study in general: Fractions of limited cellularity were prepared by means of SMART-Seq v4 Ultra Low Input. Whole-study findings and limits: Overlap between CD4 and CD8 compartments was detected for a small share of clonotypes. Booster samples showed a return of most primary-vaccination clones (around 96% CD4, about 85% CD8).

For TCR, cDNA came from 5'RACE template switching, which added a universal primer site and UMIs. MiXCR, applied by TCRdb to the 5' RACE reads, yields one record per CDR3 protein. The sample has around 320,000 distinct CDR3 sequences, around 10% seen once. The sequencing used CD4+ T cells sorted from PBMCs, collected 45 days after the yellow fever booster vaccination. The origin of this receptor is a man in his late teens or twenties who received the YFV17D yellow fever vaccine.

The DNA of the CDR3 is TGTGCCAGCAGCTCCCGGGACAGACTCAATCAGCCCCAGCATTTT. Protein: CASSSRDRLNQPQHF. The V gene is TRBV7-2, the J gene TRBJ1-5; 7 nucleotides agree with TRBD1. Germline CDR1 and CDR2: SGHTA and FQGNSA. This CDR3 has 15 amino acids. The V and J ends lost 4 bases and 3 bases, in that order; junction bases with no gene match: 6.